The subject of this entry is one T cell receptor (beta chain). Its cognate antigen is unknown. Everyone who donated was a Caucasian adult who lived in Nashville, Tennessee. This sample was taken from a study of shared clonotypes between healthy human individuals. Study-wide points: Non-shared clonotypes displayed generation probabilities falling below those of clonotypes present in all four donors.

The CDR3 totals 12 residues. The V end lost 4 bases, the J end lost 4 bases, and 5 bases lay between the germline ends. Germline assignment: CDR1 SGHDN and CDR2 FVKESK. Sequencing used immunoSEQ multiplex PCR; TCRdb keeps in-frame clones, though not all of them. The sample includes about 230,000 clones, 50% to 75% seen only once; the top ten take around 10%. The chain links TRBV14 to TRBJ2-1; D possibly corresponds to TRBD2 (5 bases). Material for sequencing was memory CD4+ T cells sorted from blood. Described subset: CD45RA-negative fraction. The receptor comes from a man in his thirties or forties in good health. CDR3 sequence reads: CASSRLYNEQFF. The CDR3 DNA is TGTGCCAGCAGCCGACTATACAATGAGCAGTTCTTC.